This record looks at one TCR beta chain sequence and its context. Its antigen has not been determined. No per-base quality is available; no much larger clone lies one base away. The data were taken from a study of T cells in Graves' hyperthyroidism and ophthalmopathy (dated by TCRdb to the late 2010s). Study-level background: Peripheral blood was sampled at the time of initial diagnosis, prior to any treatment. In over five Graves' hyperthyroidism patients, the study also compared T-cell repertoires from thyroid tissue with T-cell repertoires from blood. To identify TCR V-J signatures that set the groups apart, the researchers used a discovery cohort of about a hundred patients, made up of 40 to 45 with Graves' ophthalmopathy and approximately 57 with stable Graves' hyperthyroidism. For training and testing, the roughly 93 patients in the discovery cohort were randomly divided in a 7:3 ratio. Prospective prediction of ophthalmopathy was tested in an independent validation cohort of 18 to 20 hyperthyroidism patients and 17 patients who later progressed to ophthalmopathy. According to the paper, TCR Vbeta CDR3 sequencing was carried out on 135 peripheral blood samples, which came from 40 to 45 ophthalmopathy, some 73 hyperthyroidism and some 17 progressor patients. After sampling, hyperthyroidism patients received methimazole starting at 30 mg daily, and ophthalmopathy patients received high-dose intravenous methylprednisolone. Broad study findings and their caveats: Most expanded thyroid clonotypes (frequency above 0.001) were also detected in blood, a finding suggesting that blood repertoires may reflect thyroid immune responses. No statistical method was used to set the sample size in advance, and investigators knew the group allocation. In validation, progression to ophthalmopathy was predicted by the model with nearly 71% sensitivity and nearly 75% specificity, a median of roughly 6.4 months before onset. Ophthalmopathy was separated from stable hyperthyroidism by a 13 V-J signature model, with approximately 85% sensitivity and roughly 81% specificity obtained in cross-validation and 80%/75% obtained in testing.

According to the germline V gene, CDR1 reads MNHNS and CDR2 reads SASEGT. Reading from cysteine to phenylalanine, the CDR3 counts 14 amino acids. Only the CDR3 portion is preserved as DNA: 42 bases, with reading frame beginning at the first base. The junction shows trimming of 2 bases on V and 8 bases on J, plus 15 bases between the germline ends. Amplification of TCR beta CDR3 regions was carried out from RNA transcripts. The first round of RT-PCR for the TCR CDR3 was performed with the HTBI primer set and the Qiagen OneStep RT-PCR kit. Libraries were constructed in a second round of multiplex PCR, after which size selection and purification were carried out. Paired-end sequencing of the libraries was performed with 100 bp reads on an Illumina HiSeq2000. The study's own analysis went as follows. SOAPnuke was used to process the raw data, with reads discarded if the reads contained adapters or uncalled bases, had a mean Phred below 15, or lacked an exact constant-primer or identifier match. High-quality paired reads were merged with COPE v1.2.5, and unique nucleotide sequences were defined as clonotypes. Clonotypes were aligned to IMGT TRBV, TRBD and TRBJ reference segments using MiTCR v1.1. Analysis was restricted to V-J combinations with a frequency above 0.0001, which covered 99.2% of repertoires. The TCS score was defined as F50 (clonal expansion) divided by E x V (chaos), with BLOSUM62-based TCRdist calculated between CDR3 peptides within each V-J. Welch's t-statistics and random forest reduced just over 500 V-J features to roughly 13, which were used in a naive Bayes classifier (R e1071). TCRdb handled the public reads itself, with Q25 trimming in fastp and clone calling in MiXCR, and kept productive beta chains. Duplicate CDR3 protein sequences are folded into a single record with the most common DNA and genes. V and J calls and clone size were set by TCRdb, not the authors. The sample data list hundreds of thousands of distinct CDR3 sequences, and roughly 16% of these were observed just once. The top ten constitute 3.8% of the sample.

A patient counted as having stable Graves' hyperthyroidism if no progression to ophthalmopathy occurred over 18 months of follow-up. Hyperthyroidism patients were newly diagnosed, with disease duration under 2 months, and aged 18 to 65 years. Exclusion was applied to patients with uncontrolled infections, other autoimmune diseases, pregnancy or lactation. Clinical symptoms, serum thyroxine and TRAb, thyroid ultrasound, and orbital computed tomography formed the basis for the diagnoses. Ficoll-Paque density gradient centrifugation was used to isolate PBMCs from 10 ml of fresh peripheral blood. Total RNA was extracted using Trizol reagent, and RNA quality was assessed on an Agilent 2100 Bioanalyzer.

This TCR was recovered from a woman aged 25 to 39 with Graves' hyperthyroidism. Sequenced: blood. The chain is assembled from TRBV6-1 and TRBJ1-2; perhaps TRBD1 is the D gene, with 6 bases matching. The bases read TGTGCCAGCAGTGAACGGGCAGGGGCTCGGGGCTACACCTTC. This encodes CASSERAGARGYTF.